This TCR beta chain was identified during a study of blood T cells in healthy people across ages. General observations from the study: Age brought a roughly linear fall in TCR beta diversity measured per million T cells. A conclusive naive versus antigen-experienced comparison was prevented by the unsorted PBMCs. Whereas aged donors had fewer naive CD4+ cells, long-lived donors had more of them and higher diversity.

Notes on this clonotype: Its specificity is unknown.

This CDR3 region has 15 residues. With 5 bases clipped from V and 0 bases from J, the junction kept 5 bases outside the gene matches. The germline gives CDR1 SGHAT, CDR2 FQNNGV. The use of a sample-barcoded 5' primer and a J-beta primer mix characterized a second PCR of roughly 6 to 11 cycles. Every cDNA molecule carried a tag from a template-switch adaptor bearing 12 random nucleotides. MiXCR, applied by TCRdb to the 5' RACE reads, yields one record per CDR3 protein. The sample lists over 550,000 distinct CDR3 sequences, approximately 30% occurring once. The sample consisted of blood. The chain recombines TRBV11-2 with TRBJ2-5; 8 nucleotides match TRBD2. The sequence derives from a woman older than 75 in good health. The CDR3 nucleotides read TGTGCCAGCAGCCAAGCGGGAGCGTACCAAGAGACCCAGTACTTC. This codes for CASSQAGAYQETQYF.